Only a few counts were recorded for the clone carrying this TCR beta chain. Its antigen is currently unknown. The data were taken from a study of cytomegalovirus exposure and HLA in healthy donors. Study outcomes and limitations: A later analysis by the authors found several of the most significant clusters apparently linked to common viral pathogens.

The study ran its PCR with 60 Vbeta and 13 Jbeta primers. The assay was immunoSEQ multiplex PCR, and TCRdb's table has in-frame clones only and misses some. The table lists about 120,000 clones, about 86% of them singletons. Deletions cut 4 bases from V and 4 bases from J, with 14 bases between. This CDR3 is built from 14 residues. Per germline, CDR1 SGHTS and CDR2 YDEGEE. This sequence was found in a woman aged 40 to 49 in good health and CMV-seronegative. V gene TRBV5-8 combines with J gene TRBJ1-1, with D unresolved. Specimen: PBMCs. Here the CDR3 reads CASSGEFLATEAFF. The CDR3 DNA reads as TGTGCCAGCAGCGGAGAGTTTTTGGCCACTGAAGCTTTCTTT.